The rows below give T cell receptor beta chains drawn from one sample of a study of blood T cell repertoires in COVID-19. Sequencing used immunoSEQ multiplex PCR; TCRdb keeps in-frame clones, though not all of them. Seen here are 46,000 or so clones, roughly 85% observed once, and the top ten hold 10% to 15%. The sequenced sample consisted of peripheral blood. The receptors originated from a human donor in a cohort sampled during active COVID-19. Both conserved end residues are part of each CDR3. The D gene is left open where the match is weak. Clone size is shown for a subset of rows, as once, few, many or a class of expanded clone.

clone_size	j_call	v_call	d_call	cdr3_nt	cdr3_aa
-	TRBJ2-5	TRBV5-1	TRBD2	TGCGCCAGCAGCACTCGTCTGGGGGGGGAGACCCAGTACTTC	CASSTRLGGETQYF
-	TRBJ2-7	TRBV6-6	-	TGTGCCAGCAGTTACAGCAGCGGCTCCTACGAGCAGTACTTC	CASSYSSGSYEQYF
-	TRBJ1-1	TRBV5-6	-	TGTGCCAGCAGCTTGGCAGGGCAGGGCGAAGCTTTCTTT	CASSLAGQGEAFF
-	TRBJ1-2	TRBV5-1	-	TGCGCCAGCAGCCCCCGGGAAAGGCTGAGTGGCTACACCTTC	CASSPRERLSGYTF
-	TRBJ1-2	TRBV6-5	-	TGTGCCAGCATAGAGGGTCCAGAAAACTATGGCTACACCTTC	CASIEGPENYGYTF
-	TRBJ1-6	TRBV5-8	-	TGTGCCAGCAGCAGGGGGTTACAGGGATCTAATTCACCCCTCCACTTT	CASSRGLQGSNSPLHF
-	TRBJ2-2	TRBV27	-	TGTGCCAGCAGTCCACCGTCGAGGGTCACCGGGGAGCTGTTTTTT	CASSPPSRVTGELFF
-	TRBJ1-3	TRBV11-2	-	TGTGCCAGCAGCTTAGAGCCGCAGGGTTTCTCTGGAAACACCATATATTTT	CASSLEPQGFSGNTIYF
-	TRBJ2-7	TRBV5-4	TRBD2	TGTGCCAGCAGCTTGGAACTAGCGACCTACGAGCAGTACTTC	CASSLELATYEQYF
once	TRBJ2-7	TRBV27	TRBD2	TGTGCCAGCAGTACGAGGGAGCGGGGGGGCTCCCACGAGCAGTACTTC	CASSTRERGGSHEQYF
-	TRBJ2-7	TRBV19	TRBD1	TGTGCCAGTAGTACCGCGGGACAGGGAACCGAGCAGTACTTC	CASSTAGQGTEQYF
-	TRBJ1-4	TRBV28	-	TGTGCCAGCAGTTTGGGGGGGACTAATGAAAAACTGTTTTTT	CASSLGGTNEKLFF